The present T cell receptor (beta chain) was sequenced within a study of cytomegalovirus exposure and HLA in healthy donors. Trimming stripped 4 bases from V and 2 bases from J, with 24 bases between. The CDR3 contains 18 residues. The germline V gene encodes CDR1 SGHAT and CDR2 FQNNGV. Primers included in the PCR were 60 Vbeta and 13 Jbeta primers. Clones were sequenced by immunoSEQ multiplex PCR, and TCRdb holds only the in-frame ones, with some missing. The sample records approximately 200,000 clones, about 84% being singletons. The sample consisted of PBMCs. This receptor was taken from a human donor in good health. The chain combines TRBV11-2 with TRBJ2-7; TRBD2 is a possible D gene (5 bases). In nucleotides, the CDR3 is TGTGCCAGCAGCTCTCGCGGACTGGGCGGGCAGAGTCCCTACGAGCAGTACTTC. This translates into CASSSRGLGGQSPYEQYF. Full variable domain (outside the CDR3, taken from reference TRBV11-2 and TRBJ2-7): EAGVAQSPRYKIIEKRQSVAFWCNPISGHATLYWYQQILGQGPKLLIQFQNNGVVDDSQLPKDRFSAERLKGVDSTLKIQPAKLEDSAVYLCASSSRGLGGQSPYEQYFGPGTRLTVT.